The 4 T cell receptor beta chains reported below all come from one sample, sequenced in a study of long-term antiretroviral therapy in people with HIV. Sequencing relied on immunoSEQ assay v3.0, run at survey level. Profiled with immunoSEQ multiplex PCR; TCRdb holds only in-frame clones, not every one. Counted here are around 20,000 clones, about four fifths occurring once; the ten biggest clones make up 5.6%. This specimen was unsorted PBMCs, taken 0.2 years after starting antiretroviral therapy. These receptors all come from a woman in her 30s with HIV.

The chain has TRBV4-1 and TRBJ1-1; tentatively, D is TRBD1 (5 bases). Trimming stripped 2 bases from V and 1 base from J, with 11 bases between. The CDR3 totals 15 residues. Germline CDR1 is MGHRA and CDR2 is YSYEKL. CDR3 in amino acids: CASSQIAQGNTEAFF. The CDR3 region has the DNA TGCGCCAGCAGCCAAATCGCCCAGGGGAACACTGAAGCTTTCTTT.

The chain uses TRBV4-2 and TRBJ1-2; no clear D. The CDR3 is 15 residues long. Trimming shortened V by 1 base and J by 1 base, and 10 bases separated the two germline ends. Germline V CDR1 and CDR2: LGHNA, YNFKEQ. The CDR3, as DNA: TGTGCCAGCAGCCAAGGACACGCCAGTAACTATGGCTACACCTTC. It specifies CASSQGHASNYGYTF.

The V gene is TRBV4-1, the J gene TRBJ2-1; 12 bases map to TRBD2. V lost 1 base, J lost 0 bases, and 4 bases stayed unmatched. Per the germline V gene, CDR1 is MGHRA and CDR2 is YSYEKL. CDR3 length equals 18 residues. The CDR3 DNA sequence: TGCGCCAGCAGCCAAGGACTAGCGGGGGCCAGCTCCTACAATGAGCAGTTCTTC. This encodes CASSQGLAGASSYNEQFF.

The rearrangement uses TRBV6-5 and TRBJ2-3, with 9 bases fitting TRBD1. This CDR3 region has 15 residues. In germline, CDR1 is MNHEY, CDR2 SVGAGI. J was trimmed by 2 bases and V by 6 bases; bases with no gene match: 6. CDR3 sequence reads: CASRRGTGITDTQYF. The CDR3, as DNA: TGTGCCAGCAGGAGGGGGACAGGGATCACAGATACGCAGTATTTT.